Following are 14 T cell receptor beta chains from one sample sequenced in a study of spatial heterogeneity in lung cancer. Their antigens are not known. Study findings and constraints: The study found that expanded intratumoral alpha and beta TCR counts tracked tumor mutation counts.

TCRdb called the 5' RACE reads again in MiXCR, with one record for every CDR3 protein. This sample has hundreds of distinct CDR3 sequences, with over 45% found just once. The sample's time point: sample taken at primary tumor resection. This specimen was lung tumor tissue, taken at surgery. These receptors were collected from a male donor with early-stage non-small cell lung cancer.

Note on this clonotype: With the library built for alpha chains, this beta chain is off target and its frequency is not meaningful. As DNA, the CDR3 is TGTGCCAACGGGGGAGGGGAGCTGAACACTGAAGCTTTCTTT. Amino acids: CANGGGELNTEAFF. The V and J genes are TRBV6-5 and TRBJ1-1, with D tentatively TRBD1 (5 bases). The CDR3 covers 14 residues. Between the trimmed V and J ends, which lost 10 bases and 0 bases, there was a span of 15 bases. Germline V lookup: CDR1 MNHEY, CDR2 SVGAGI.

Turning to this clonotype: This beta chain came through as a stray read in a library set up for alpha chains, and its size says little. The chain uses TRBV4-3 and TRBJ1-5; 11 bases are shared with TRBD1. CDR3 length: 17 residues. V gave up 0 bases and J gave up 6 bases; unmatched junction bases: 7. Germline V gene data show CDR1 as LGHNA and CDR2 as YSLEER. The CDR3 nucleotides are TGCGCCAGCAGCCAAGATTTAGGACAGGGGGCTATTCAGCCCCAGCATTTT. Protein sequence: CASSQDLGQGAIQPQHF.

About this clonotype: Since the library was made to target alpha chains, this beta chain is a stray read and its abundance is not meaningful. The gene calls are TRBV9 and TRBJ2-2, with unresolved D. With 0 bases removed from V and 6 bases from J, the gap between germline ends came to 9 bases. The germline V gene has CDR1 SGDLS and CDR2 YYNGEE. The CDR3 spans 14 residues. CDR3 nucleotide sequence: TGTGCCAGCAGCGTAGGGCCCCTCTCCGGGGAGCTGTTTTTT. As protein: CASSVGPLSGELFF.

A word on this clonotype: This beta chain came through as a stray read in a library set up for alpha chains, and its size says little. The chain links TRBV29-1 to TRBJ2-3; 12 bases align to TRBD2. Germline V lookup: CDR1 SQVTM, CDR2 ANQGSEA. This CDR3 has 19 residues. Unmatched junction bases numbered 13, after V lost 1 base and J lost 2 bases. The CDR3 protein is CSVEGGLAGTYSNTDTQYF. In DNA form, the CDR3 reads TGCAGCGTTGAAGGAGGACTAGCGGGAACCTATAGCAACACAGATACGCAGTATTTT.

This clonotype was seen a few times. This beta chain is an unintended read in a library built for alpha chains; its size means little. The chain uses TRBV12-3 or TRBV12-4 and TRBJ2-1; the D is unclear. The CDR3 extends over 15 amino acids. With 2 bases removed from V and 6 bases from J, the gap between germline ends came to 14 bases. The CDR3 nucleotides read TGTGCCAGCAGTTTATCGCCACCCCCAGGCAATGAGCAGTTCTTC. Its translation: CASSLSPPPGNEQFF.

Of note for this clonotype: A library prepared for alpha chains yielded this beta chain as an off-target read; its size is of little meaning. The J gene is TRBJ1-1, the V gene TRBV7-8, with D unclear. CDR1 is SGHVS and CDR2 is FQNEAQ in the germline V gene. The CDR3 covers 12 residues. Trimming stripped 7 bases from V and 5 bases from J, with 11 bases between. The DNA for the CDR3 is TGTGCCAGCATTGGCCCGGGGACTGAAGCTTTCTTT. This gives the protein CASIGPGTEAFF.

This clonotype was picked up a small number of times. This beta chain appears as a stray read in a library generated for alpha chains; its size is not informative. This chain uses TRBV30 with TRBJ2-7; D remains ambiguous. Germline V CDR1 and CDR2: GTSNPN, SVGIG (reference sequence). Trimming left V 5 bases short and J 5 bases short, with 7 bases between. This CDR3 has 10 residues. The CDR3 sequence: CAWGRDEQYF. The DNA for the CDR3 is TGTGCCTGGGGTCGGGACGAGCAGTACTTC.

This clonotype was observed a few times. Since it is a stray read in a library aimed at alpha chains, this beta chain has a size that is not meaningful. The chain couples TRBV5-1 to TRBJ2-1; TRBD2 is a possible D gene (6 bases). The CDR3 has 15 amino acids. CDR1 is SGHRS and CDR2 is YFSETQ in the germline V gene. Between the trimmed V and J ends, which lost 0 bases and 6 bases, there was a span of 13 bases. The chain's CDR3 is CASSLGDSTSNEQFF. CDR3 in DNA: TGCGCCAGCAGCTTGGGGGACTCCACCAGCAATGAGCAGTTCTTC.

Details on this clonotype: This beta chain is a stray sequence in a library constructed for alpha chains; its clone size is not meaningful. This chain uses TRBV29-1 with TRBJ2-7, with D possibly being TRBD2 (5 bases). The germline gives CDR1 SQVTM, CDR2 ANQGSEA. V lost 3 bases and J lost 0, with 12 bases in between. The CDR3 length is 14 residues. CDR3 coding DNA: TGCAGCGTTGATAGTCGGGGAGACTCCTACGAGCAGTACTTC. Translating it yields CSVDSRGDSYEQYF.

A remark on this clonotype: In a library made to pick up alpha chains, this beta chain is a stray read with a size that means little. This chain joins TRBV11-2 and TRBJ2-7; 9 bases line up with TRBD2. CDR1 and CDR2 from the germline V gene are SGHAT and FQNNGV. The CDR3 has 16 residues. The J segment lost 4 bases and the V segment lost 1 base, leaving 8 bases of the junction unmatched. The CDR3 region is CASSLVSGRPLYEQYF. CDR3 nucleotide sequence: TGTGCCAGCAGCTTAGTGAGCGGGAGGCCTCTATACGAGCAGTACTTC.

This clonotype is hyperexpanded. For a library built for alpha chains, this beta chain is a stray read; little rests on its size. The J gene is TRBJ2-1, the V gene TRBV11-1; D gene uncertain. This CDR3 is built from 16 residues. The V gene lost 1 base and the J gene lost 2 bases, with 12 bases spanning the gap. The germline CDR1 and CDR2 sequences are SGHAT and FQDESV (reference sequence). This CDR3 reads CASSLESGGAYNEQFF. The CDR3, as DNA: TGTGCCAGCAGCTTAGAATCTGGCGGAGCCTACAATGAGCAGTTCTTC.

Comment on this clonotype: This beta chain appears as a stray read in a library generated for alpha chains; its size is not informative. V and J are TRBV6-5 and TRBJ1-2; 8 bases match TRBD1. The CDR3 runs to 16 residues. The germline V gene has CDR1 MNHEY and CDR2 SVGAGI. J gave up 0 bases and V 6 bases, and 9 bases lay outside the gene matches. This CDR3 is CASRTDGQGTNYGYTF. The CDR3 nucleotides read TGTGCCAGCAGAACTGATGGACAGGGCACTAACTATGGCTACACCTTC.

As regards this clonotype: This beta chain came through as a stray read in a library set up for alpha chains, and its size says little. The chain has TRBV7-6 and TRBJ2-7, with D perhaps TRBD1 (6 bases). The CDR3 runs to 13 residues. Germline-derived CDR1 and CDR2 are SGHVS and FNYEAQ. Trimming left V 5 bases short and J 4 bases short, with 12 bases between. In nucleotides, the CDR3 is TGTGCCAGCAGCGCGGAAACAGGGTACGAGCAGTACTTC. This gives the protein CASSAETGYEQYF.

Of note for this clonotype: Within a library made for alpha chains, this beta chain is off target, and its count is uninformative. The J gene is TRBJ2-7, the V gene TRBV6-1; D may be TRBD1 (5 bases). CDR1 is MNHNS and CDR2 is SASEGT in the germline V gene. The length of the CDR3 is 15 residues. The ends were cut back, 4 bases at V and 2 bases at J, with 15 bases in the middle. The CDR3 DNA reads as TGTGCCAGCAGTGGGAGAGAAGGGGTGCCCTACGAGCAGTACTTC. Protein product: CASSGREGVPYEQYF.